Listed below are T cell receptor beta chains from one sample, sequenced in a study of blood T cell repertoires in COVID-19. Libraries were prepared by immunoSEQ multiplex PCR; TCRdb keeps only in-frame clonotypes and omits some of them. The table records approximately 270,000 clones, approximately 83% of them present only once. The source material was peripheral blood. Receptors originate from a man older than 75 with acute or convalescent COVID-19. Both conserved end residues are part of each CDR3. Fields, in order: J gene, D gene, clone size, V gene, CDR3 protein, CDR3 DNA. The D gene is left open where the match is weak. Clone size is stated in some rows and not others, as once, few, many or a class when expanded.

>TRBJ2-2|NA|NA|TRBV30
CAWKRRDIQPTGELFF
TGTGCCTGGAAACGTCGGGACATCCAACCCACCGGGGAGCTGTTTTTT
>TRBJ1-5|NA|NA|TRBV7-8
CASSPTVRQPQHF
TGTGCCAGCAGCCCCACGGTCCGTCAGCCCCAGCATTTT
>TRBJ2-3|TRBD2|once|TRBV18
CASSPPAGGPDTQYF
TGTGCCAGCTCACCACCGGCGGGGGGGCCAGATACGCAGTATTTT
>TRBJ1-1|NA|NA|TRBV19
CASKRSYGGNTEAFF
TGTGCCAGTAAACGGTCGTACGGCGGGAACACTGAAGCTTTCTTT
>TRBJ2-7|TRBD2|once|TRBV19
CASSLHHSGSPNYEQYF
TGTGCCAGTAGTCTCCATCATAGCGGGAGCCCTAACTACGAGCAGTACTTC
>TRBJ2-2|TRBD2|NA|TRBV19
CASSREGGSGTGELFF
TGTGCCAGTAGTAGAGAGGGCGGGAGCGGGACCGGGGAGCTGTTTTTT
>TRBJ1-2|NA|NA|TRBV5-1
CASSFPEGNYGYTF
TGCGCCAGCAGCTTTCCAGAGGGAAACTATGGCTACACCTTC
>TRBJ2-1|TRBD2|once|TRBV29-1
CSVLSSGINEQFF
TGCAGCGTTCTGAGTAGCGGGATTAATGAGCAGTTCTTC
>TRBJ1-2|NA|NA|TRBV5-5
CASRTLTGDYGYTF
TGTGCCAGCAGAACTTTGACGGGGGACTATGGCTACACCTTC
>TRBJ2-4|TRBD2|NA|TRBV2
CASSDGRLLAKNIQYF
TGTGCCAGCAGTGACGGGAGGTTACTAGCCAAAAACATTCAGTACTTC
>TRBJ1-4|TRBD1|NA|TRBV18
CASSPPRQGREKLFF
TGTGCCAGCTCACCACCGCGACAGGGTAGAGAAAAACTGTTTTTT
>TRBJ2-1|TRBD2|NA|TRBV5-1
CASSLAVGLAYNEQFF
TGCGCCAGCAGCTTGGCCGTGGGACTAGCGTACAATGAGCAGTTCTTC
>TRBJ1-6|NA|NA|TRBV10-1
CASSEGLNSPLHF
TGCGCCAGCAGTGAGGGGCTTAATTCACCCCTCCACTTT
>TRBJ2-7|TRBD2|NA|TRBV3-1/TRBV3-2
CASSWTSGSYEQYF
TGTGCCAGCAGCTGGACTAGCGGGAGTTACGAGCAGTACTTC
>TRBJ2-1|NA|NA|TRBV5-1
CASSFPTSSHEQFF
TGCGCCAGCAGCTTCCCCACTAGCAGTCATGAGCAGTTCTTC
>TRBJ2-1|NA|NA|TRBV30
CAWSVHVGTSGNEQFF
TGTGCCTGGAGTGTACACGTAGGGACTTCGGGGAATGAGCAGTTCTTC
>TRBJ1-5|NA|NA|TRBV18
CASSRDRSNQPQHF
TGTGCCAGCTCACGTGACAGGAGTAATCAGCCCCAGCATTTT
>TRBJ2-7|NA|NA|TRBV9
CASSVGFNRVGSYEQYF
TGTGCCAGCAGCGTAGGCTTTAACAGGGTGGGCTCCTACGAGCAGTACTTC
>TRBJ2-3|TRBD1|NA|TRBV18
CASSPGVGQAMDTQYF
TGTGCCAGCTCACCGGGGGTAGGACAGGCGATGGATACGCAGTATTTT
>TRBJ1-2|NA|NA|TRBV27
CASSLAGVGGYTF
TGTGCCAGCAGTTTAGCAGGGGTGGGCGGCTACACCTTC
>TRBJ2-1|NA|NA|TRBV20-1
CSASGVADYNEQFF
TGCAGTGCTAGTGGGGTAGCGGACTACAATGAGCAGTTCTTC
>TRBJ2-1|NA|NA|TRBV9
CASSVGGRRFDEQFF
TGTGCCAGCAGCGTAGGGGGGCGCCGATTCGATGAGCAGTTCTTC
>TRBJ2-7|TRBD2|NA|TRBV7-2
CASSPRGLAGSFLYEQYF
TGTGCCAGCAGCCCTAGGGGGCTAGCGGGATCTTTTTTGTACGAGCAGTACTTC
>TRBJ2-7|NA|NA|TRBV6-6
CASSYGGKIYEQYF
TGTGCCAGCAGTTACGGGGGGAAAATCTACGAGCAGTACTTC
>TRBJ1-3|NA|NA|TRBV9
CASSARQKGNTIYF
TGTGCCAGCAGCGCCCGACAGAAAGGAAACACCATATATTTT
>TRBJ2-5|NA|NA|TRBV5-1
CASSLNAGGETQYF
TGCGCCAGCAGCTTGAACGCGGGCGGAGAGACCCAGTACTTC
>TRBJ2-6|NA|once|TRBV5-4
CASSSRDSGTGANVLTF
TGTGCCAGCAGCTCCCGGGACTCGGGTACTGGGGCCAACGTCCTGACTTTC
>TRBJ2-1|TRBD2|NA|TRBV6-5
CATQYGTSILEQFF
TGTGCCACCCAATACGGGACTAGTATTCTGGAGCAGTTCTTC
>TRBJ2-2|NA|NA|TRBV3-1/TRBV3-2
CASSSSANTGELFF
TGTGCCAGCAGCTCTAGCGCGAACACCGGGGAGCTGTTTTTT
>TRBJ2-6|NA|few|TRBV5-1
CASSLWPSGANVLTF
TGCGCCAGCAGCTTATGGCCCTCTGGGGCCAACGTCCTGACTTTC
>TRBJ1-5|NA|NA|TRBV4-2
CASSQEAASNRPYSNQPQHF
TGTGCCAGCAGCCAAGAGGCGGCGTCCAATCGACCTTATAGCAATCAGCCCCAGCATTTT
>TRBJ1-3|NA|NA|TRBV5-4
CASSSPGVFGGNTIYF
TGTGCCAGCAGCTCGCCAGGGGTCTTCGGCGGAAACACCATATATTTT
>TRBJ1-1|TRBD1|NA|TRBV10-2
CASSRTGAREAFF
TGCGCCAGCAGTAGGACAGGGGCCCGCGAAGCTTTCTTT
>TRBJ1-2|TRBD1|NA|TRBV7-3
CASSPRPGGSYGYTF
TGTGCCAGCAGCCCGAGACCAGGGGGCTCCTATGGCTACACCTTC
>TRBJ1-2|TRBD1|NA|TRBV6-4
CASSRRGQGGHGYTF
TGTGCCAGCAGTCGCCGGGGACAGGGAGGCCATGGCTACACCTTC
>TRBJ1-5|NA|NA|TRBV28
CASRLVGIGAQHF
TGTGCCAGCAGGTTAGTCGGGATAGGAGCCCAGCATTTT
>TRBJ2-1|NA|NA|TRBV7-2
CASSSPMSSYNEQFF
TGTGCCAGCAGCTCCCCGATGAGCTCCTACAATGAGCAGTTCTTC
>TRBJ1-1|NA|NA|TRBV9
CASSVRQNTEAFF
TGTGCCAGCAGCGTTAGACAGAACACTGAAGCTTTCTTT
>TRBJ2-1|NA|once|TRBV24-1
CATSDFRQDRSYNEQFF
TGTGCCACCAGTGATTTTAGACAGGACAGATCCTACAATGAGCAGTTCTTC
>TRBJ1-1|TRBD1|NA|TRBV5-5
CASSSPGQGKGMNTEAFF
TGTGCCAGCAGCTCGCCGGGACAGGGAAAAGGCATGAACACTGAAGCTTTCTTT
>TRBJ2-3|NA|NA|TRBV5-6
CASSTRDTQYF
TGTGCCAGCAGCACAAGAGATACGCAGTATTTT
>TRBJ2-2|NA|once|TRBV10-1
CASSKPGATGELFF
TGCGCCAGCAGTAAGCCAGGGGCCACCGGGGAGCTGTTTTTT
>TRBJ2-1|NA|NA|TRBV27
CASSRGSNEQFF
TGTGCCAGCAGTCGGGGGAGCAATGAGCAGTTCTTC
>TRBJ1-5|NA|few|TRBV12-3/TRBV12-4
CASSYSGAQPQHF
TGTGCCAGCAGTTATTCAGGGGCTCAGCCCCAGCATTTT
>TRBJ1-2|TRBD1|once|TRBV29-1
CSVEATGGDYGYTF
TGCAGCGTTGAAGCGACAGGGGGGGACTATGGCTACACCTTC
>TRBJ2-3|TRBD1|NA|TRBV5-1
CASSLPTGTRTDTQYF
TGCGCCAGCAGCTTACCGACAGGGACAAGGACAGATACGCAGTATTTT